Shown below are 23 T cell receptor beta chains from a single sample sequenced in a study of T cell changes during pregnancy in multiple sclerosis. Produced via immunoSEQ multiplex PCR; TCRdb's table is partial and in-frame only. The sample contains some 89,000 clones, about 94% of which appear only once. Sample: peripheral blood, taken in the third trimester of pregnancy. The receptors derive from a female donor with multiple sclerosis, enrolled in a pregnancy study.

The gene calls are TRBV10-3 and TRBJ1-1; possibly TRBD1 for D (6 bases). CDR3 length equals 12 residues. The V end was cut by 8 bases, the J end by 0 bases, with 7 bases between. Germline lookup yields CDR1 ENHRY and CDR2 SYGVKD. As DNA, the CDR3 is TGTGCCATCGGGGGCCTGAACACTGAAGCTTTCTTT. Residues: CAIGGLNTEAFF.

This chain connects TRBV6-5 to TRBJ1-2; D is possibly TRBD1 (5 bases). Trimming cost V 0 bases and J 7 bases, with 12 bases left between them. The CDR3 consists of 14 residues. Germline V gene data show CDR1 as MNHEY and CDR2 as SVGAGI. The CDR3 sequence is CASSYSAGRGGYTF. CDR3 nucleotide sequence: TGTGCCAGCAGTTACTCTGCAGGGCGGGGTGGCTACACCTTC.

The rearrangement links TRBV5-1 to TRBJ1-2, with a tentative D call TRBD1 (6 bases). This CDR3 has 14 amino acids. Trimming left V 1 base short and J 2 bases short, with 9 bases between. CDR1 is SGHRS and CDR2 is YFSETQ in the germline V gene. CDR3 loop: CASSLQGPNYGYTF. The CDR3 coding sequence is TGCGCCAGCAGCTTGCAGGGGCCAAACTATGGCTACACCTTC.

The CDR3 nucleotides read TGTGCCAGCAGGTACGTTGACAGCAACACTGAAGCTTTCTTT. Amino acids: CASRYVDSNTEAFF. The V and J genes are TRBV6-5 and TRBJ1-1, with D possibly being TRBD1 (5 bases). Trimming took 6 bases from V and 2 from J, leaving 13 bases between them. The CDR3 contains 14 residues. Germline V lookup: CDR1 MNHEY, CDR2 SVGAGI.

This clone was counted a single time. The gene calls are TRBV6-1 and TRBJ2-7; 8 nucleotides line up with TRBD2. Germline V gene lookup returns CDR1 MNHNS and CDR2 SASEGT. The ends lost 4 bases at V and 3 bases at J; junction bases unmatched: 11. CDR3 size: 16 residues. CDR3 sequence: CASSGTGGIPHYEQYF. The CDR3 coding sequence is TGTGCCAGCAGTGGAACGGGAGGGATTCCCCACTACGAGCAGTACTTC.

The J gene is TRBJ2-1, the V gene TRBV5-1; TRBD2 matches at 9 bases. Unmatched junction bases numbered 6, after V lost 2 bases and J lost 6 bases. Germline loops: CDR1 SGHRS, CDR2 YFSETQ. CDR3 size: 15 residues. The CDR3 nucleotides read TGCGCCAGCAGCTTCCAGCGGGGGGCCGGCAATGAGCAGTTCTTC. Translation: CASSFQRGAGNEQFF.

The CDR3 DNA follows: TGTGCCAGCAGTCTTAGTCTCTCTGGAAACACCATATATTTT. Translating gives CASSLSLSGNTIYF. V and J are TRBV2 and TRBJ1-3, with no clear D. Germline V gene data show CDR1 as SNHLY and CDR2 as FYNNEI. The CDR3 sequence is 14 residues long. Trimming cost V 5 bases and J 0 bases, with 8 bases left between them.

For the CDR3, the DNA is TGTGCCAGCACCCGGGACAGAAACAGCAATCAGCCCCAGCATTTT. It is translated as CASTRDRNSNQPQHF. The chain employs TRBV6-5 and TRBJ1-5; TRBD1 aligns across 7 bases. Germline CDR1 and CDR2: MNHEY and SVGAGI. The V and J ends lost 7 bases and 1 base, in that order; junction bases with no gene match: 7. The CDR3 totals 15 residues.

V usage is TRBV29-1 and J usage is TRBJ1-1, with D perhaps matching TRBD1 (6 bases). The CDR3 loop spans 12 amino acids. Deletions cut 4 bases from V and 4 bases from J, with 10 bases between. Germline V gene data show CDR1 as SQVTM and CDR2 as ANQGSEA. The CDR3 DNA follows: TGCAGCGTTGTGCCAGGGGCCACTGAAGCTTTCTTT. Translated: CSVVPGATEAFF.

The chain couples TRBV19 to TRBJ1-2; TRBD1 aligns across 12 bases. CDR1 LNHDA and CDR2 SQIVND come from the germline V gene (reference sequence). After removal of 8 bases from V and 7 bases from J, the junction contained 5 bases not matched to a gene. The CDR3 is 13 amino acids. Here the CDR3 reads CASGGQGAFGYTF. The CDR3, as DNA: TGTGCCAGTGGGGGACAGGGGGCTTTTGGCTACACCTTC.

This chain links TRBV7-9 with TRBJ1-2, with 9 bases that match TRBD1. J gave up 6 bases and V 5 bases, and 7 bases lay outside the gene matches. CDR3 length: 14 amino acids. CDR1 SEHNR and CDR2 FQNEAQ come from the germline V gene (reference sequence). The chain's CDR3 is CASSLPWDRDGYTF. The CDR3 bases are TGTGCCAGCAGCCTTCCATGGGACAGGGATGGCTACACCTTC.

The CDR3 region is CASRQTSGGTDTQYF. For the CDR3, the DNA is TGTGCCAGCAGACAAACTAGCGGGGGGACAGATACGCAGTATTTT. The chain joins TRBV6-4 to TRBJ2-3; 12 nucleotides line up with TRBD2. From germline, CDR1 is MRHNA and CDR2 SNTAGT. V shed 6 bases, J shed 3 bases, and the junction held 4 bases outside the gene matches. The CDR3 loop spans 15 amino acids.

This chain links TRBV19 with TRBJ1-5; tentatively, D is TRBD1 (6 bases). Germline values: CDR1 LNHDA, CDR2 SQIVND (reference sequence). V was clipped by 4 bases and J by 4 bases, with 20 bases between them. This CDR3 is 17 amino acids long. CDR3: CASSSRQGPTINQPQHF. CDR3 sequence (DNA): TGTGCCAGTAGTAGTCGCCAGGGGCCCACTATTAATCAGCCCCAGCATTTT.

This CDR3 reads CASSELETQYF. The CDR3 DNA is TGTGCCAGCAGTGAACTAGAGACCCAGTACTTC. The chain couples TRBV6-1 to TRBJ2-5; D call uncertain. CDR1 is MNHNS, CDR2 SASEGT, per germline. This CDR3 contains 11 residues. V was trimmed by 2 bases and J by 4 bases, leaving 2 bases between them.

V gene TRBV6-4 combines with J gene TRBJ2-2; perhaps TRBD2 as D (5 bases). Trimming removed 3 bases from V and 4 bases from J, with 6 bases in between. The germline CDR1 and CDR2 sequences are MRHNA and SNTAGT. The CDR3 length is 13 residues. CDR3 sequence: CASSEGSTGELFF. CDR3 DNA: TGTGCCAGCAGTGAGGGGAGCACCGGGGAGCTGTTTTTT.

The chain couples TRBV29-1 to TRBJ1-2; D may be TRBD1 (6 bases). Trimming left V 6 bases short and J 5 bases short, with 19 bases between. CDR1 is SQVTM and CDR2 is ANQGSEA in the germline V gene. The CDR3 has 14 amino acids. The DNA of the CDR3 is TGCAGCGTACGACCTGGGGGGGGCGGGTATGGCTACACCTTC. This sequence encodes CSVRPGGGGYGYTF.

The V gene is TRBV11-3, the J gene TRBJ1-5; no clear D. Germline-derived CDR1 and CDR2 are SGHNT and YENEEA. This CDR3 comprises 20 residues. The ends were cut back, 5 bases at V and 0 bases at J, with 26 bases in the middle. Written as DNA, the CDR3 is TGTGCCAGCAGCCACCCAAGTCCCCCAGGAAAAAAACGTAGCAATCAGCCCCAGCATTTT. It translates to CASSHPSPPGKKRSNQPQHF.

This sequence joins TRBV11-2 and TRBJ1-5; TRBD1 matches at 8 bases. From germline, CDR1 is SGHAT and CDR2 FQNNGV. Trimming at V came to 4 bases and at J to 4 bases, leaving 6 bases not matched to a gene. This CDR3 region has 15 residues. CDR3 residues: CASSSSGGWNQPQHF. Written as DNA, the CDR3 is TGTGCCAGCAGCTCCTCAGGGGGCTGGAATCAGCCCCAGCATTTT.

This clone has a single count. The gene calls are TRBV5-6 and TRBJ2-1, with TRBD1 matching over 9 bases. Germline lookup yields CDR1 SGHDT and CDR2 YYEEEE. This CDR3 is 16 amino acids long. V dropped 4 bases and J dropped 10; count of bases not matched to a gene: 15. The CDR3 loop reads CASSPTPGTGFSEQFF. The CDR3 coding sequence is TGTGCCAGCAGCCCAACACCCGGGACAGGGTTTTCGGAGCAGTTCTTC.

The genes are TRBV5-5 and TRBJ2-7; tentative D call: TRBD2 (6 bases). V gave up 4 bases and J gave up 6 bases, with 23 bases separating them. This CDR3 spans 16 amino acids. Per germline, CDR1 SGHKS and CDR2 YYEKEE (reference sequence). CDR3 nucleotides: TGTGCCAGCAGCATCCTCCCCCAGACTAGATTGGTCGAGCAGTACTTC. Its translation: CASSILPQTRLVEQYF.

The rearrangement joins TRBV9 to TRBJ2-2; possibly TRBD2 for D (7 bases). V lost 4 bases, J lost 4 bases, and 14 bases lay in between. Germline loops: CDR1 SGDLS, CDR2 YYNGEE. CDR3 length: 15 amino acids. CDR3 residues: CASSSEGGLTGELFF. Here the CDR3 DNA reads TGTGCCAGCAGCTCCGAGGGGGGGCTCACCGGGGAGCTGTTTTTT.

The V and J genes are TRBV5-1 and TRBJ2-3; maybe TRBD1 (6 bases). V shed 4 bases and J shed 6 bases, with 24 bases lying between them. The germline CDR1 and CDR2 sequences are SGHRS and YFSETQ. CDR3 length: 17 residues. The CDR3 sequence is CASSEGQISTTWDTQYF. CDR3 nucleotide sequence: TGCGCCAGCAGCGAGGGACAAATAAGCACGACATGGGATACGCAGTATTTT.

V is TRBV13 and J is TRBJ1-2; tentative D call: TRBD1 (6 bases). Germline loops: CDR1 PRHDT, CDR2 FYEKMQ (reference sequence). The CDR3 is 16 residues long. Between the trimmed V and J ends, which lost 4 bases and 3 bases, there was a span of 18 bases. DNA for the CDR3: TGTGCCAGCAGCTCCCTTAGGACAGAGGGATACTATGGCTACACCTTC. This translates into CASSSLRTEGYYGYTF.